This T cell receptor beta chain derives from a study of vaccination and CD4 T cells after COVID-19. The germline CDR1 and CDR2 sequences are DFQATT and SNEGSKA (reference sequence). The CDR3 is 16 amino acids. Germline trimming cut 0 bases from V and 6 bases from J; bases unmatched to any gene: 8. As to this clonotype: Its antigen is unknown.

Sequencing of the DNA from cultured CD4+ T cells was carried out with the Oncomine TCR Beta short-read assay. From the PCR reads, TCRdb called clonotypes with MiXCR, one entry per CDR3 protein. The table has some 12,000 distinct CDR3 sequences, around 50% seen once. Study-level points and caveats: 304 of 307 vaccine-specific clones from convalescent patients were spike mono-reactive.

Treatment defined: 10-day PBMC culture with coronavirus spike peptide pools or control peptides (ViraFEST assay). This chain connects TRBV20-1 to TRBJ1-4, with 9 bases identical to TRBD1. This clonotype originated in a human donor who had recovered from COVID-19. Sequencing input: CD4+ T cells from blood, cultured in vitro. The CDR3 DNA is TGCAGTGCTAGAGATCGGCGGGACAGGGAATATGAAAAACTGTTTTTT. This gives the protein CSARDRRDREYEKLFF.